This T cell receptor (beta chain) derives from a study of T-cell memory formation after mild COVID-19. The overall study: The two donors had largely donor-specific TCR clusters. Whole-study results and caveats: Largely, contracting CD4+ clones fell within CM and EM, and contracting CD8+ clones within EMRA. There was a balanced CD4/CD8 profile in clones contracting day 15 to 85, and later expanders leaned CD4+.

At least ten counts were recorded for this clonotype. Its antigen remains unidentified. Per the germline V gene, CDR1 is MDHEN and CDR2 is SYDVKM. The CDR3 is 16 residues long. Trimming left V 4 bases short and J 5 bases short, with 18 bases between. 5'RACE primed from the constant segment yielded TCR alpha and TCR beta cDNA libraries bearing sample barcodes and UMIs. TCRdb used MiXCR to reprocess the 5' RACE reads, holding one entry per CDR3 protein. The profile shows some 290,000 distinct CDR3 sequences, around 16% of them singletons. This rearrangement joins TRBV28 to TRBJ1-5; perhaps TRBD1 as D (5 bases). The receptor's source is a man in his late teens or twenties who had mild COVID-19 (a few samples of this study predate the infection). Cell type and time point are not known. The specimen sequenced was PBMCs or a T cell subset sorted from them (not recorded which). The CDR3 loop is CASSSAGTGDYQPQHF. DNA for the CDR3: TGTGCCAGCAGTTCGGCTGGTACAGGAGACTATCAGCCCCAGCATTTT.